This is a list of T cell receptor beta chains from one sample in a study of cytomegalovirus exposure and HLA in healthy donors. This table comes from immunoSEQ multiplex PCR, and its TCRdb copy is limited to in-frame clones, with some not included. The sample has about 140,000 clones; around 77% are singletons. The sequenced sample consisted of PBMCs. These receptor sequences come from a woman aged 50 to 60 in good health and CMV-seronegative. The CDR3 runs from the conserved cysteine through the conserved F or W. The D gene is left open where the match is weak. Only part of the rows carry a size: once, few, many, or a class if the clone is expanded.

cdr3_nt: TGTGCCAGCAGCTTAGGGACTAGCGGGGGAGATACGCAGTATTTT; cdr3_aa: CASSLGTSGGDTQYF; clone_size: few; j_call: TRBJ2-3; d_call: TRBD2; v_call: TRBV13
cdr3_nt: TGTGCCAGCAGCAGGCGACAGGAGTACACTGAAGCTTTCTTT; cdr3_aa: CASSRRQEYTEAFF; clone_size: few; j_call: TRBJ1-1; d_call: .; v_call: TRBV5-4
cdr3_nt: TGCGCCAGCAGCCAAGCCCTCCTGACTAGCCGGTACAATGAGCAGTTCTTC; cdr3_aa: CASSQALLTSRYNEQFF; clone_size: .; j_call: TRBJ2-1; d_call: TRBD2; v_call: TRBV4-1
cdr3_nt: TGCGCCAGCAGCTTGGCCGGCGGTAGGACAGGGCAGGAAAAACTGTTTTTT; cdr3_aa: CASSLAGGRTGQEKLFF; clone_size: .; j_call: TRBJ1-4; d_call: TRBD1; v_call: TRBV5-1
cdr3_nt: TGCGCCAGCAGCCGCCTAGACGGGATGAACACTGAAGCTTTCTTT; cdr3_aa: CASSRLDGMNTEAFF; clone_size: .; j_call: TRBJ1-1; d_call: .; v_call: TRBV4-1
cdr3_nt: TGTGCCAGCGTGGACAGGGGGTTGAGTGGCTACACCTTC; cdr3_aa: CASVDRGLSGYTF; clone_size: few; j_call: TRBJ1-2; d_call: TRBD1; v_call: TRBV28
cdr3_nt: TGTGCCAGCAGCTTAAGTGGGCAGGGGGCACATGGCTACACCTTC; cdr3_aa: CASSLSGQGAHGYTF; clone_size: .; j_call: TRBJ1-2; d_call: TRBD1; v_call: TRBV7-2
cdr3_nt: TGTGCCAGCAGTGAAGCGCGGGTGGAGGGAATAGAGACCCAGTACTTC; cdr3_aa: CASSEARVEGIETQYF; clone_size: .; j_call: TRBJ2-5; d_call: .; v_call: TRBV2
cdr3_nt: TGCAGCGTATCGGACAGGGATCTCTATGGCTACACCTTC; cdr3_aa: CSVSDRDLYGYTF; clone_size: .; j_call: TRBJ1-2; d_call: TRBD1; v_call: TRBV29-1
cdr3_nt: TGTGCCATCAGTGAGCCAGGACAGGGGGGCAATCAGCCCCAGCATTTT; cdr3_aa: CAISEPGQGGNQPQHF; clone_size: .; j_call: TRBJ1-5; d_call: TRBD1; v_call: TRBV10-3
cdr3_nt: TGCGCCAGCAGCCCTGGAGGTGGCGGGTCACGTTCCAAAAACATTCAGTACTTC; cdr3_aa: CASSPGGGGSRSKNIQYF; clone_size: .; j_call: TRBJ2-4; d_call: .; v_call: TRBV4-1
cdr3_nt: TGTGCCATACGCCGGGACAAAAACACCGGGGAGCTGTTTTTT; cdr3_aa: CAIRRDKNTGELFF; clone_size: few; j_call: TRBJ2-2; d_call: .; v_call: TRBV10-3
cdr3_nt: TGTGCCAGCAGCCCTATTTACCCAAACACTGAAGCTTTCTTT; cdr3_aa: CASSPIYPNTEAFF; clone_size: .; j_call: TRBJ1-1; d_call: .; v_call: TRBV11-2
cdr3_nt: TGTGCCAGCATTGAAGGGGACTTCGGCACAGATACGCAGTATTTT; cdr3_aa: CASIEGDFGTDTQYF; clone_size: .; j_call: TRBJ2-3; d_call: .; v_call: TRBV2
cdr3_nt: TGTGCCAGCAGTTACTCGGAGTCACCACAAGAGACCCAGTACTTC; cdr3_aa: CASSYSESPQETQYF; clone_size: .; j_call: TRBJ2-5; d_call: .; v_call: TRBV6-6
cdr3_nt: TGTGCCAGCAGCCAGAGTTCAGGGGGATCCACCTACGAGCAGTACTTC; cdr3_aa: CASSQSSGGSTYEQYF; clone_size: .; j_call: TRBJ2-7; d_call: TRBD1; v_call: TRBV4-2
cdr3_nt: TGTGCCAGCAGCATACGGGGGGGGACGAACACCGGGGAGCTGTTTTTT; cdr3_aa: CASSIRGGTNTGELFF; clone_size: .; j_call: TRBJ2-2; d_call: TRBD2; v_call: TRBV9
cdr3_nt: TGTGCCAGCAGCCATTGGACTAGCGGGGAGACAGATACGCAGTATTTT; cdr3_aa: CASSHWTSGETDTQYF; clone_size: .; j_call: TRBJ2-3; d_call: TRBD2; v_call: TRBV13
cdr3_nt: TGTGCCAGCGCCCCTCCCATGGCGGGCGTAGACGAGCAGTACTTC; cdr3_aa: CASAPPMAGVDEQYF; clone_size: .; j_call: TRBJ2-7; d_call: .; v_call: TRBV11-2
cdr3_nt: TGTGCCAGCAGCCCCGGGGATTGGCGCTATGGCTACACCTTC; cdr3_aa: CASSPGDWRYGYTF; clone_size: .; j_call: TRBJ1-2; d_call: .; v_call: TRBV7-3
cdr3_nt: TGTGCCAGTAGTATACCAGGGGGGAACACCGGGGAGCTGTTTTTT; cdr3_aa: CASSIPGGNTGELFF; clone_size: .; j_call: TRBJ2-2; d_call: TRBD1; v_call: TRBV19
cdr3_nt: TGCGCCAGCAGCCAAGAAGTGGGCAGTAGGTCCTATAATTCACCCCTCCACTTT; cdr3_aa: CASSQEVGSRSYNSPLHF; clone_size: .; j_call: TRBJ1-6; d_call: .; v_call: TRBV4-3
cdr3_nt: TGTGCCAGCAAGACTAGCGGGGGGGCCCCCGGGGAGCTGTTTTTT; cdr3_aa: CASKTSGGAPGELFF; clone_size: .; j_call: TRBJ2-2; d_call: TRBD2; v_call: TRBV7-2
cdr3_nt: TGCAGCGTTGAATTTACAGGGGCCGATACGCAGTATTTT; cdr3_aa: CSVEFTGADTQYF; clone_size: .; j_call: TRBJ2-3; d_call: TRBD1; v_call: TRBV29-1
cdr3_nt: TGTGCCAGCAGTGACCAAGCGGGGGCTGGAACCGGGGAGCTGTTTTTT; cdr3_aa: CASSDQAGAGTGELFF; clone_size: .; j_call: TRBJ2-2; d_call: TRBD2; v_call: TRBV6-4
cdr3_nt: TGTGCCAGCAGCCAAGAGCTCTGGCGGGGGAGCACAGATACGCAGTATTTT; cdr3_aa: CASSQELWRGSTDTQYF; clone_size: .; j_call: TRBJ2-3; d_call: TRBD2; v_call: TRBV4-2
cdr3_nt: TGTGCCAGCAGCCCGTACAGGGGGCGCGCTTATGGCTACACCTTC; cdr3_aa: CASSPYRGRAYGYTF; clone_size: .; j_call: TRBJ1-2; d_call: TRBD1; v_call: TRBV7-8
cdr3_nt: TGTGCCAGCAGTTCCCCGGGGGGTCGGCAGCCCCAGCATTTT; cdr3_aa: CASSSPGGRQPQHF; clone_size: .; j_call: TRBJ1-5; d_call: .; v_call: TRBV28
cdr3_nt: TGTGCCTGGAATTGGCAGGGTAGAACAGATACGCAGTATTTT; cdr3_aa: CAWNWQGRTDTQYF; clone_size: few; j_call: TRBJ2-3; d_call: .; v_call: TRBV30
cdr3_nt: TGTGCCAGCAGTCCTCGAGGGAACACTGAAGCTTTCTTT; cdr3_aa: CASSPRGNTEAFF; clone_size: .; j_call: TRBJ1-1; d_call: .; v_call: TRBV28
cdr3_nt: TGTGCCAGCAGCCCAGGGGGCTATAGGAATTCACCCCTCCACTTT; cdr3_aa: CASSPGGYRNSPLHF; clone_size: few; j_call: TRBJ1-6; d_call: TRBD1; v_call: TRBV9
cdr3_nt: TGTGCCAGCAGCCACCCACTCGACAGAAGGTCTGGGGCCAACGTCCTGACTTTC; cdr3_aa: CASSHPLDRRSGANVLTF; clone_size: few; j_call: TRBJ2-6; d_call: .; v_call: TRBV7-8
cdr3_nt: TGTGCCAGCAGCGGACGACAGGGAATTCCAGAAAAACTGTTTTTT; cdr3_aa: CASSGRQGIPEKLFF; clone_size: .; j_call: TRBJ1-4; d_call: TRBD1; v_call: TRBV5-6
cdr3_nt: TGTGCCAGCACCCCGGGAGGGTTGGAGACCCAGTACTTC; cdr3_aa: CASTPGGLETQYF; clone_size: .; j_call: TRBJ2-5; d_call: TRBD2; v_call: TRBV5-6
cdr3_nt: TGTGCCTGCCAGGGGAGGAACACTGAAGCTTTCTTT; cdr3_aa: CACQGRNTEAFF; clone_size: .; j_call: TRBJ1-1; d_call: .; v_call: TRBV11-2
cdr3_nt: TGTGCCAGCAGCAGAATATGGGGACAGGGGGCGCAGGAGACCCAGTACTTC; cdr3_aa: CASSRIWGQGAQETQYF; clone_size: .; j_call: TRBJ2-5; d_call: TRBD1; v_call: TRBV5-6
cdr3_nt: TGTGCCAGCAGCTTAGGGCGACGCGGTCTAGCGGGGGATGAGACCCAGTACTTC; cdr3_aa: CASSLGRRGLAGDETQYF; clone_size: once; j_call: TRBJ2-5; d_call: TRBD2; v_call: TRBV7-2
cdr3_nt: TGTGCCAGCAGTGGAGAGGGTATGGCACCCCTCCACTTT; cdr3_aa: CASSGEGMAPLHF; clone_size: many; j_call: TRBJ1-6; d_call: .; v_call: TRBV2